These 32 T cell receptor beta chains share one sample of origin, sequenced in a study of blood T cell repertoires in COVID-19. Clones were read by immunoSEQ multiplex PCR, and TCRdb kept only the in-frame ones, dropping some. The sample consists of approximately 480,000 clones, around 90% of them appearing once. The sequenced sample consisted of PBMCs or T cells enriched from blood (not recorded which). These receptors all come from a woman under 30 who had recovered from COVID-19.

The chain carries TRBV29-1 and TRBJ1-3; D is ambiguous. V lost 8 bases, J lost 0 bases, and 14 bases lay in between. The CDR3 runs 14 residues. CDR1 SQVTM and CDR2 ANQGSEA come from the germline V gene. In DNA form, the CDR3 reads TGCAGCACGCAGGCCACTGACTCTGGAAACACCATATATTTT. Protein: CSTQATDSGNTIYF.

The chain carries TRBV12-3 or TRBV12-4 and TRBJ2-4; D ambiguous. The CDR3 runs 9 residues. Trimming left V 10 bases short and J 15 bases short, with 13 bases between. The CDR3, as DNA: TGTGCCAATCAGTTTTTATGGTACTTC. It specifies CANQFLWYF.

The V gene is TRBV5-5, the J gene TRBJ1-5; D gene unclear. Germline V gives CDR1 SGHKS, CDR2 YYEKEE (reference sequence). The germline V and J ends were trimmed by 2 bases and 6 bases, with 12 bases remaining between them. The CDR3 length is 14 residues. The CDR3 region is CASSFWFGGQPQHF. CDR3 DNA sequence: TGTGCCAGCAGCTTCTGGTTCGGAGGTCAGCCCCAGCATTTT.

The rearrangement links TRBV6-5 to TRBJ1-2; 7 bases agree with TRBD1. J was trimmed by 8 bases and V by 2 bases; bases with no gene match: 14. The CDR3 runs to 16 residues. The germline V gene encodes CDR1 MNHEY and CDR2 SVGAGI. CDR3 residues: CASSYPTVTGLGGYTF. CDR3 nucleotide sequence: TGTGCCAGCAGTTACCCGACCGTGACAGGGTTGGGCGGCTACACCTTC.

V and J are TRBV9 and TRBJ1-2; 11 nucleotides match TRBD1. Germline V CDR1 and CDR2: SGDLS, YYNGEE. The CDR3 spans 16 residues. After removal of 0 bases from V and 7 bases from J, the junction contained 8 bases not matched to a gene. The CDR3 protein is CASSVERTGGVRGYTF. The CDR3 coding sequence is TGTGCCAGCAGCGTAGAGAGGACAGGGGGCGTTCGTGGCTACACCTTC.

The chain carries TRBV21-1 and TRBJ2-1; the table's D gene call, TRBD1, was not cross checked with the DNA. TRBV21-1 counts as a pseudogene. This CDR3 is built from 14 residues. The chain's CDR3 is CASSFLPGSREQFF. The CDR3 DNA reads TGTGCCAGCAGCTTCCTCCCAGGGTCACGGGAGCAGTTCTTC.

The V gene is TRBV6-5, the J gene TRBJ1-1; the match to TRBD1 covers 7 bases. Unmatched junction bases numbered 5, after V lost 6 bases and J lost 7 bases. CDR1 is MNHEY and CDR2 is SVGAGI in the germline V gene. This CDR3 has 12 amino acids. Here the CDR3 DNA reads TGTGCCAGCAGGAGAGGGGGCAATGAAGCTTTCTTT. Its protein is CASRRGGNEAFF.

CDR3 loop: CASGASGNTEAFF. CDR3 coding DNA: TGTGCCAGTGGGGCTTCGGGGAACACTGAAGCTTTCTTT. The V and J genes are TRBV19 and TRBJ1-1; TRBD1 is a possible D gene (5 bases). This CDR3 is 13 amino acids long. V was pared by 8 bases and J by 1 base, with 11 bases between. CDR1 is LNHDA, CDR2 SQIVND, per germline (reference sequence).

This clone was seen more than once but under ten times. This chain links TRBV24-1 with TRBJ2-7, with TRBD1 matching over 7 bases. The CDR3 loop spans 14 amino acids. CDR1 and CDR2 (germline): KGHDR, SFDVKD. With 10 bases clipped from V and 2 bases from J, the junction kept 10 bases outside the gene matches. The CDR3 loop is CATSAAGQAYEQYF. The CDR3, as DNA: TGTGCCACTTCGGCTGCCGGACAGGCCTACGAGCAGTACTTC.

This chain connects TRBV6-6 to TRBJ2-2; 14 bases agree with TRBD2. Unmatched junction bases numbered 10, after V lost 7 bases and J lost 6 bases. CDR3 length equals 17 residues. CDR1 is MNHNY, CDR2 SVGAGI, per germline (reference sequence). The CDR3 sequence is CASTRTSGGPTAGELFF. The DNA of the CDR3 is TGTGCCAGCACTCGGACTAGCGGGGGGCCAACGGCCGGGGAGCTGTTTTTT.

The chain carries TRBV24-1 and TRBJ1-2, with 8 nucleotides matching TRBD1. This CDR3 is built from 14 residues. Germline CDR1 reads KGHDR; CDR2 reads SFDVKD. Trimming removed 4 bases from V and 4 bases from J; junction bases left unmatched: 4. The CDR3 protein is CATSDPGTGYGYTF. The CDR3 coding sequence is TGTGCCACCAGTGACCCTGGGACAGGCTATGGCTACACCTTC.

The chain combines TRBV7-2 with TRBJ1-2; TRBD1 agrees at 7 bases. Germline-derived CDR1 and CDR2 are SGHTA and FQGNSA. CDR3 size: 13 residues. The V segment lost 1 base and the J segment 6 bases; nucleotides outside the gene matches: 2. Here the CDR3 DNA reads TGTGCCAGCAGCTTAGACAGGGGAGATGGCTACACCTTC. It yields the protein CASSLDRGDGYTF.

The V and J genes are TRBV4-2 and TRBJ1-2; a weak D match, TRBD1 (5 bases). CDR1 is LGHNA, CDR2 YNFKEQ, per germline. The CDR3 has 14 amino acids. The germline V and J ends were trimmed by 1 base and 6 bases, with 12 bases remaining between them. The CDR3: CASSQGRQKNGYTF. In nucleotides, the CDR3 is TGTGCCAGCAGCCAAGGACGACAGAAAAATGGCTACACCTTC.

The table lists this clone with a count of one. V usage is TRBV7-2 and J usage is TRBJ2-3; D gene uncertain. The CDR3 covers 12 residues. V was clipped by 5 bases and J by 3 bases, with 6 bases between them. Germline V CDR1 and CDR2: SGHTA, FQGNSA. The CDR3, as DNA: TGTGCCAGCAGCCCTGTAACAGATACGCAGTATTTT. This codes for CASSPVTDTQYF.

The chain carries TRBV30 and TRBJ1-4; 7 bases match TRBD1. Germline values: CDR1 GTSNPN, CDR2 SVGIG (reference sequence). V gave up 5 bases and J gave up 7 bases; unmatched junction bases: 10. The CDR3 has 14 amino acids. The CDR3 reads CAWGRDSGGEKLFF. CDR3 bases: TGTGCCTGGGGCCGGGACTCAGGGGGTGAAAAACTGTTTTTT.

The CDR3 sequence: CASSPADRGPLSNGYTF. The CDR3 DNA reads as TGTGCCAGTAGCCCTGCGGACAGGGGCCCCTTGTCGAATGGCTACACCTTC. V gene TRBV19 combines with J gene TRBJ1-2, with TRBD1 matching 9 bases. With V trimmed by 6 bases and J by 6 bases, 17 bases remained unmatched. From germline, CDR1 is LNHDA and CDR2 SQIVND (reference sequence). The CDR3 loop spans 17 amino acids.

This chain connects TRBV2 to TRBJ1-2; D remains unclear. This CDR3 has 13 amino acids. The germline V gene has CDR1 SNHLY and CDR2 FYNNEI. The V end lost 6 bases, the J end lost 8 bases, and 16 bases lay between the germline ends. The CDR3 sequence: CASRLTEGSGYTF. The CDR3 DNA reads as TGTGCCAGCAGACTTACAGAGGGCTCCGGCTACACCTTC.

CDR3 protein: CASSPYRTSGGDGELFF. The DNA of the CDR3 is TGTGCCAGCAGCCCCTACCGGACTAGCGGGGGGGACGGGGAGCTGTTTTTT. The chain couples TRBV5-4 to TRBJ2-2; TRBD2 matches at 15 bases. Germline-derived CDR1 and CDR2 are SGHNT and YYREEE (reference sequence). Unmatched junction bases numbered 8, after V lost 4 bases and J lost 7 bases. The CDR3 loop spans 17 amino acids.

This chain joins TRBV18 and TRBJ1-3; D might be TRBD1 (6 bases). The V gene's germline CDR1 is KGHSH and CDR2 LQKENI. The CDR3 length is 13 residues. Trimming took 6 bases from V and 5 from J, leaving 11 bases between them. The CDR3 DNA is TGTGCCAGCTCGTGGGACAACCGAAACACCATATATTTT. Its protein is CASSWDNRNTIYF.

The V and J genes are TRBV28 and TRBJ1-2; perhaps TRBD1 as D (5 bases). The CDR3 loop spans 15 amino acids. The V gene's germline CDR1 is MDHEN and CDR2 SYDVKM. Trimming stripped 8 bases from V and 5 bases from J, with 21 bases between. CDR3 in amino acids: CASASPSGYGYGYTF. The CDR3 DNA is TGTGCCAGCGCTTCCCCCTCAGGGTATGGTTATGGCTACACCTTC.

This chain connects TRBV5-1 to TRBJ2-5; 13 bases agree with TRBD2. Germline V lookup: CDR1 SGHRS, CDR2 YFSETQ. Unmatched junction bases numbered 8, after V lost 4 bases and J lost 2 bases. The CDR3 spans 17 residues. The CDR3 spells CASSRGTSGVIQETQYF. The CDR3, as DNA: TGCGCCAGCAGCCGGGGGACTAGCGGGGTTATTCAAGAGACCCAGTACTTC.

This chain uses TRBV7-9 with TRBJ2-5, with 11 bases aligning to TRBD2. Per the germline V gene, CDR1 is SEHNR and CDR2 is FQNEAQ (reference sequence). Unmatched junction bases numbered 18, after V lost 5 bases and J lost 4 bases. CDR3 size: 19 residues. The CDR3 bases are TGTGCCAGCAGCCCGCGACTAGCGGGGAGACTACCCTTTGGAGAGACCCAGTACTTC. This encodes CASSPRLAGRLPFGETQYF.

The chain joins TRBV10-3 to TRBJ2-5; tentatively, D is TRBD1 (5 bases). There are 13 residues in the CDR3. Trimming pared 0 bases from V and 5 bases from J, leaving 7 bases between. The germline V gene has CDR1 ENHRY and CDR2 SYGVKD. Here the CDR3 DNA reads TGTGCCATCAGTGAGTCGGACACCGAGACCCAGTACTTC. This sequence encodes CAISESDTETQYF.

The chain uses TRBV28 and TRBJ1-5; no firm D call. Trimming shortened V by 2 bases and J by 4 bases, and 12 bases separated the two germline ends. Per germline, CDR1 MDHEN and CDR2 SYDVKM. The CDR3 runs 15 residues. CDR3 bases: TGTGCCAGCAGTTTAATCGGACGGGGAAATCAGCCCCAGCATTTT. It codes for CASSLIGRGNQPQHF.

The chain recombines TRBV10-3 with TRBJ1-1; D is possibly TRBD1 (5 bases). V lost 4 bases, J lost 3 bases, and 9 bases lay in between. The germline V gene encodes CDR1 ENHRY and CDR2 SYGVKD. CDR3 length: 13 residues. CDR3 in amino acids: CAISVGGDTEAFF. The CDR3 DNA follows: TGTGCCATCAGTGTCGGGGGGGACACTGAAGCTTTCTTT.

This clone has only one observation. The chain combines TRBV7-9 with TRBJ1-2, with unresolved D. Per the germline V gene, CDR1 is SEHNR and CDR2 is FQNEAQ (reference sequence). Trimming took 8 bases from V and 7 from J, leaving 11 bases between them. This CDR3 comprises 11 residues. CDR3 in amino acids: CASFEVAGYTF. The DNA of the CDR3 is TGTGCCAGCTTCGAAGTGGCTGGCTACACCTTC.

In its sample, this clone was seen once. V is TRBV19 and J is TRBJ2-2, with 8 bases aligning to TRBD2. Germline V lookup: CDR1 LNHDA, CDR2 SQIVND (reference sequence). CDR3 length: 16 amino acids. V lost 9 bases, J lost 0 bases, and 9 bases stayed unmatched. The CDR3 DNA reads TGTGCCAGCCGCTTGAGCGGGGGCCCGAACACCGGGGAGCTGTTTTTT. It codes for CASRLSGGPNTGELFF.

This chain uses TRBV15 with TRBJ2-7; 8 positions agree with TRBD2. The trim removed 4 bases at V and 2 bases at J, leaving 7 bases unmatched. This CDR3 spans 15 amino acids. Germline V gives CDR1 LNHNV, CDR2 YYDKDF (reference sequence). The CDR3 spells CATSNRTAGAYEQYF. The CDR3 DNA sequence: TGTGCCACCAGCAACCGGACAGCGGGGGCCTACGAGCAGTACTTC.

The gene calls are TRBV2 and TRBJ1-4, with D perhaps TRBD1 (6 bases). Looked up from germline, CDR1 is SNHLY and CDR2 is FYNNEI. The CDR3 has 15 residues. V was cut by 3 bases and J by 5 bases, with 13 bases left in between. The CDR3: CASSDKGRGNEKLFF. The CDR3 nucleotides read TGTGCCAGCAGTGATAAGGGGAGGGGGAATGAAAAACTGTTTTTT.

This clone was seen just once. This chain's CDR3 is CASRPTQGTEAFF. The CDR3 nucleotides read TGTGCCAGCAGACCGACCCAGGGCACTGAAGCTTTCTTT. This sequence joins TRBV6-5 and TRBJ1-1; a weak D match, TRBD1 (5 bases). Per germline, CDR1 MNHEY and CDR2 SVGAGI. CDR3 length equals 13 residues. V dropped 6 bases and J dropped 4 bases, with 12 bases sitting between them.

The chain couples TRBV27 to TRBJ1-6, with D uncertain. The V end lost 3 bases, the J end lost 13 bases, and 13 bases lay between the germline ends. The CDR3 covers 13 residues. Germline V gene sequence: CDR1 MNHEY, CDR2 SMNVEV (reference sequence). CDR3 bases: TGTGCCAGCAGTTTTGGCGAGAGGAGTCCCCTCCACTTT. Protein: CASSFGERSPLHF.

The chain couples TRBV19 to TRBJ1-1; 8 bases agree with TRBD1. Trimming took 3 bases from V and 4 from J; bases not matched to a gene: 7. Germline loops: CDR1 LNHDA, CDR2 SQIVND (reference sequence). The CDR3 runs to 15 residues. CDR3 sequence: CASSISQGASTEAFF. In nucleotides, the CDR3 is TGTGCCAGTAGTATCTCTCAGGGGGCGTCCACTGAAGCTTTCTTT.